This T cell receptor beta chain is from a study of T-cell memory formation after mild COVID-19. Study-level background: Among the donors, TCR clusters were largely specific to each donor. Findings and limits, study-wide: Clones contracting across day 15 to 85 had a balanced CD4/CD8 profile; later expanding clones leaned CD4+.

Germline V gene sequence: CDR1 MNHEY, CDR2 SVGAGI. CDR3 length: 13 residues. V lost 6 bases and J 10 bases, leaving 18 bases between the germline ends. TCRdb re-called the 5' RACE reads through MiXCR, storing one row per CDR3 protein. This table has 300,000 to 350,000 distinct CDR3 sequences, roughly 13% appearing once. With respect to this clonotype: Antigen: not known.

The TCR comes from a man younger than 35 who had mild COVID-19 (a few samples of this study predate the infection). Cell type and time point are not known. Sequencing was done on a sample of PBMCs or a T cell subset sorted from them (not recorded which). The chain links TRBV6-5 to TRBJ1-1, with D unresolved. The CDR3 nucleotides are TGTGCCAGCAGCCGAGGACTGGCGGTCCCAGCTTTCTTT. Translating gives CASSRGLAVPAFF.